The clone carrying this T cell receptor beta chain was seen a handful of times. One entry per CDR3 protein results from TCRdb running MiXCR on the 5' RACE reads. The sample records approximately 100,000 distinct CDR3 sequences, 8.5% to 14% being singletons. Germline CDR1 reads SGDLS; CDR2 reads YYNGEE. This CDR3 is 14 amino acids long. V lost 4 bases and J 0 bases, leaving 10 bases between the germline ends. The data derive from a study of T-cell memory formation after mild COVID-19. Sequencing input: PBMCs or a T cell subset sorted from them (not recorded which). The source is a young man who had mild COVID-19 (a few samples of this study predate the infection). Cell type and time point are not known. This sequence joins TRBV9 and TRBJ1-2, with D perhaps TRBD1 (6 bases). The CDR3 sequence: CASSITGTNYGYTF. The CDR3 DNA follows: TGTGCCAGCAGCATCACAGGGACTAACTATGGCTACACCTTC.